These 9 T cell receptor beta chains were sequenced from one sample in a study of PD-1 blockade in classical Hodgkin lymphoma. Some clones are missing from TCRdb's copy, which holds only in-frame ones; the method was immunoSEQ multiplex PCR. Seen here are 30,000 to 40,000 clones, more than 80% observed once, and the top ten hold about 0.21%. All the patients suffered relapse after autologous stem cell transplantation, and brentuximab vedotin exposure differed. Magnetic negative selection of thawed PBMCs was the method by which CD4+ T cells were purified. Here the sequenced sample was CD4+ T cells from blood, taken at baseline. The origin of the receptors is a human donor with classical Hodgkin lymphoma.

The genes are TRBV10-3 and TRBJ2-7, with 12 bases lining up with TRBD2. The germline V gene encodes CDR1 ENHRY and CDR2 SYGVKD. This CDR3 is built from 14 residues. Unmatched junction bases numbered 4, after V lost 10 bases and J lost 0 bases. CDR3 amino acids: CATGLAGLSYEQYF. The CDR3 DNA reads TGTGCCACCGGACTAGCGGGACTCTCCTACGAGCAGTACTTC.

The chain couples TRBV7-8 to TRBJ2-7; 9 bases fit TRBD2. This CDR3 has 16 amino acids. V shed 1 base, J shed 3 bases, and the junction held 7 bases outside the gene matches. CDR1 and CDR2 from the germline V gene are SGHVS and FQNEAQ. CDR3 region: CASSLVGTSPDYEQYF. The CDR3 nucleotides read TGTGCCAGCAGCTTAGTGGGGACTAGCCCGGACTACGAGCAGTACTTC.

The rearrangement links TRBV30 to TRBJ1-6; D perhaps matches TRBD1 (6 bases). There are 18 residues in the CDR3. V was cut by 0 bases and J by 0 bases, with 15 bases left in between. Germline V gene lookup returns CDR1 GTSNPN and CDR2 SVGIG (reference sequence). The CDR3 here is CAWSVRQEKSSYNSPLHF. Written as DNA, the CDR3 is TGTGCCTGGAGTGTACGACAGGAGAAAAGCTCCTATAATTCACCCCTCCACTTT. The full variable domain, its missing parts supplied by reference TRBV30 and TRBJ1-6, is SQTIHQWPATLVQPVGSPLSLECTVEGTSNPNLYWYRQAAGRGLQLLFYSVGIGQISSEVPQNLSASRPQDRQFILSSKKLLLSDSGFYLCAWSVRQEKSSYNSPLHFGNGTRLTVT.

The rearrangement joins TRBV6-1 to TRBJ1-5; no definite D call. With 4 bases removed from V and 3 bases from J, the gap between germline ends came to 10 bases. The CDR3 has 14 amino acids. Germline assignment: CDR1 MNHNS and CDR2 SASEGT. CDR3 in amino acids: CASSVATINQPQHF. The CDR3 nucleotides are TGTGCCAGCAGTGTCGCCACGATCAATCAGCCCCAGCATTTT.

The chain has TRBV7-8 and TRBJ2-1, with 12 bases identical to TRBD2. CDR3 length: 18 amino acids. Germline loops: CDR1 SGHVS, CDR2 FQNEAQ. V dropped 2 bases and J dropped 7; count of bases not matched to a gene: 12. In nucleotides, the CDR3 is TGTGCCAGCAGCTTAATGCTAGCGGGAGGGGTGGGGTCGAATGAGCAGTTCTTC. Translated, it gives CASSLMLAGGVGSNEQFF.

This clone has only one observation. V is TRBV6-5 and J is TRBJ2-7, with a weak D call TRBD2 (6 bases). Between the trimmed V and J ends, which lost 0 bases and 6 bases, there was a span of 15 bases. Germline CDR1 MNHEY, CDR2 SVGAGI. This CDR3 has 15 residues. The CDR3 coding sequence is TGTGCCAGCAGTTACTCGTCGGGAGTAAAGGGCGAGCAGTACTTC. It encodes CASSYSSGVKGEQYF.

The CDR3 sequence is CASSLRPSGMMGDTQYF. The CDR3 nucleotides read TGCGCCAGCAGCTTGAGGCCTAGCGGTATGATGGGGGATACGCAGTATTTT. The V gene is TRBV5-1, the J gene TRBJ2-3; TRBD2 matches 7 bases. The CDR3 consists of 17 residues. Germline values: CDR1 SGHRS, CDR2 YFSETQ. V was clipped by 1 base and J by 6 bases; unmatched bases: 14.

This clone was detected a few times. This rearrangement joins TRBV28 to TRBJ1-2; 12 bases fit TRBD1. The germline V gene encodes CDR1 MDHEN and CDR2 SYDVKM. This CDR3 is 15 amino acids long. Trimming took 11 bases from V and 3 from J; bases not matched to a gene: 10. CDR3 loop: CASRDRGLRDYGYTF. CDR3 nucleotides: TGTGCCTCCCGGGACAGGGGGCTGAGAGACTATGGCTACACCTTC.

This sequence joins TRBV6-5 and TRBJ2-7, with 8 bases fitting TRBD2. Per germline, CDR1 MNHEY and CDR2 SVGAGI. J gave up 0 bases and V 5 bases, and 6 bases lay outside the gene matches. This CDR3 contains 15 residues. The CDR3 nucleotides are TGTGCCAGCAGTCGCGGTAGCGGGACCTCCTACGAGCAGTACTTC. It is translated as CASSRGSGTSYEQYF.